This is a list of T cell receptor beta chains from one sample in a study of cytomegalovirus exposure and HLA in healthy donors. Libraries were prepared by immunoSEQ multiplex PCR; TCRdb keeps only in-frame clonotypes and omits some of them. The table shows about 190,000 clones, with almost 75% occurring only once. Sequencing was performed on PBMCs. Source of these receptors: a woman aged 25-40 years in good health and CMV-seropositive. The CDR3 runs from the conserved cysteine through the conserved F or W. Fields, in order: clone size, D gene, J gene, V gene, CDR3 DNA, CDR3 protein. D genes are given only for firm matches. Expanded clones get a size class; other rows say once, few or many, or leave the size out.

>-|TRBD2|TRBJ2-7|TRBV5-1
TGCGCCAGCAGCTTTGCAGCGGGAGGGGGGGAGCAGTACTTC
CASSFAAGGGEQYF
>-|TRBD2|TRBJ2-7|TRBV7-2
TGTGCCAGCAGCTCCCCCGGGACTAGCGGGAGACCCGAGCAGTACTTC
CASSSPGTSGRPEQYF
>-|TRBD1|TRBJ2-7|TRBV5-1
TGCGCCAGCAGGCTCAAGGGGGCGGCCTACGAGCAGTACTTC
CASRLKGAAYEQYF
>-|-|TRBJ2-5|TRBV5-1
TGCGCCAGCAGCTTGGAGGGGTTTCTAGAGACCCAGTACTTC
CASSLEGFLETQYF
>once|TRBD2|TRBJ2-1|TRBV18
TGTGCCAGCTCATCGAAGACTAGCGGGTCCTACAATGAGCAGTTCTTC
CASSSKTSGSYNEQFF
>few|-|TRBJ1-1|TRBV4-1
TGCGCCAGCAGCCAAGATACAGAAAACACTGAAGCTTTCTTT
CASSQDTENTEAFF
>-|TRBD2|TRBJ2-1|TRBV11-2
TGTGCCAGCAGCTCCCTAAGCGGGAGGGCCATCGATTATGAGCAGTTCTTC
CASSSLSGRAIDYEQFF
>-|-|TRBJ2-7|TRBV28
TGTGCCAGCAGCCGAGACAGGTCCCCCTACGAGCAGTACTTC
CASSRDRSPYEQYF
>-|TRBD1|TRBJ2-7|TRBV7-9
TGTGCCAGCAGTCCCGGGACAGGAGACTCCTACGAGCAGTACTTC
CASSPGTGDSYEQYF
>-|-|TRBJ2-1|TRBV28
TGTGCCATCCTAGGGCGGGGTCGATCCTACAATGAGCAGTTCTTC
CAILGRGRSYNEQFF
>-|-|TRBJ2-1|TRBV11-2
TGTGCCAGCAGCTTAGATCTGGCTAGACCCCCCTACAATGAGCAGTTCTTC
CASSLDLARPPYNEQFF
>-|TRBD2|TRBJ2-7|TRBV19
TGTGCCAGTAGTATCCGGCTTGCTAGCGGGAGAGGTGAGCAGTACTTC
CASSIRLASGRGEQYF
>-|-|TRBJ1-1|TRBV7-6
TGTGCCAGCAGCTTACCTTCGACAGGAGTCACTGAAGCTTTCTTT
CASSLPSTGVTEAFF